This TCR beta chain stems from a study of blood T cells in healthy people across ages. This clonotype has only a few counts. A second PCR, run for roughly 7 to 11 cycles, used a sample-barcoded 5' primer plus a J-beta primer mix. TCRdb recomputed calls from the 5' RACE reads with MiXCR, one row per CDR3 protein. This table holds hundreds of thousands of distinct CDR3 sequences, around a quarter found once. Germline-derived CDR1 and CDR2 are SGHDN and FVKESK. Deletions cut 1 base from V and 6 bases from J, with 15 bases between. This CDR3 has 16 amino acids. These records were also assigned to another study, of T cells of mothers and their children.

The V call is TRBV14, the J call TRBJ2-2; D might be TRBD1 (5 bases). This TCR came from a boy aged 2 to 10 in good health. The sample was blood. CDR3 coding DNA: TGTGCCAGCAGCCAAGTGGCAGGGAAGGTCCCCGGGGAGCTGTTTTTT. Translation: CASSQVAGKVPGELFF.